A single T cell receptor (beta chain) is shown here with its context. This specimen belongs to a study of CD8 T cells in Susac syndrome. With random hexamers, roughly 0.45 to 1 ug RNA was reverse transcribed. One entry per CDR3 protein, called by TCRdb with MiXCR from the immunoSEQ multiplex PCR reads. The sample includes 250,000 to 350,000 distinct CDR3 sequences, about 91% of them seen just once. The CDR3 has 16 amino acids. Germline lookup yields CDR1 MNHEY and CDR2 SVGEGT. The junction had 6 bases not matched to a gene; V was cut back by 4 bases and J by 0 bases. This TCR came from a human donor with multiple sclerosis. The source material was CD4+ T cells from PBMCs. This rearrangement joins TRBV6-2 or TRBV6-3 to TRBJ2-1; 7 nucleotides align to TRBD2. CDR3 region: CASSFSGLSSYNEQFF. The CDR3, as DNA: TGTGCCAGCAGTTTTAGCGGGCTTAGCTCCTACAATGAGCAGTTCTTC.